The subject of this entry is one TCR beta chain. The antigen is undetermined. The data were obtained in a study of CD8+ T cells in alopecia areata. On the study more broadly: The tofacitinib course ran for 6 to 18 months and was followed by 6 months off drug.

Investigators isolated RNA and reverse transcribed it into cDNA to act as the sequencing template. Some clones are missing from TCRdb's copy, which holds only in-frame ones; the method was immunoSEQ multiplex PCR. The table includes a few hundred thousand clones, roughly two fifths detected once. The treatment: oral pan-JAK inhibitor, 5-10 mg twice daily. Sorting separated CD4+ and CD8+ T cells out of PBMCs. V lost 1 base and J lost 3, with 13 bases in between. CDR3 size: 15 residues. Looked up from germline, CDR1 is LGHNA and CDR2 is YNFKEQ. Regarding the study as a whole: The study found higher clonality in lesional than normal scalp, especially in alopecia totalis/universalis. Persistence in scalp and blood during tofacitinib was observed for many expanded lesional clones.

The source was CD4+ T cells sorted from blood, collected at approximately week 37, from a patient treated with tofacitinib. The TCR originated in a human donor with alopecia areata. J is TRBJ2-7 and V is TRBV4-2, with D possibly being TRBD2 (5 bases). In DNA, the CDR3 is TGTGCCAGCAGCCAAGTAGGTAGCGCGGGCTACGAGCAGTACTTC. Translating gives CASSQVGSAGYEQYF.